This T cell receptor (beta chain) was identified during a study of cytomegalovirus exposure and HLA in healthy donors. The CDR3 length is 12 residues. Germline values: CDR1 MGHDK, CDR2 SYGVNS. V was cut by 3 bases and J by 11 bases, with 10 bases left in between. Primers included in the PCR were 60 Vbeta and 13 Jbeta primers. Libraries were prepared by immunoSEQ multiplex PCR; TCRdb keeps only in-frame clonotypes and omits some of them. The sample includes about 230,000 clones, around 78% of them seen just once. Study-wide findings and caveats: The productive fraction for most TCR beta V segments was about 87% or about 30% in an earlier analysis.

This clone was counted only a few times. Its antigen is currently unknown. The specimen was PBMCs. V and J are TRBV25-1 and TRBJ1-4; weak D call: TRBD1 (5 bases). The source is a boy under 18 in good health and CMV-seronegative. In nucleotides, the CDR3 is TGTGCCAGCAGTGAGCCCGGGGGGAAACTGTTTTTT. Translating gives CASSEPGGKLFF.